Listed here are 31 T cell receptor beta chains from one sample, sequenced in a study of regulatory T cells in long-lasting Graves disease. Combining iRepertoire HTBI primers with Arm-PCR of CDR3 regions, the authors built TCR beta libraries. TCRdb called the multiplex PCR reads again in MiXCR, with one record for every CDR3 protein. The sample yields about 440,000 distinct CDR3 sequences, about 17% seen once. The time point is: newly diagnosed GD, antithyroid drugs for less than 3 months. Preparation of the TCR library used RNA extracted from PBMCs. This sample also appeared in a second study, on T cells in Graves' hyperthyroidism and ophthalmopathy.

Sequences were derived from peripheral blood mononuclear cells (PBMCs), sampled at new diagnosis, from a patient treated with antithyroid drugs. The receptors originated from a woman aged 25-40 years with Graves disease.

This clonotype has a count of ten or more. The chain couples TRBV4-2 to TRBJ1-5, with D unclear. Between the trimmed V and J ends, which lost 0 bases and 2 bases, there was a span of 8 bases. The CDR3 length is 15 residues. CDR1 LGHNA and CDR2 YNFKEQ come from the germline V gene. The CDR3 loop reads CASSQDPGGNQPQHF. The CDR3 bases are TGTGCCAGCAGCCAAGATCCTGGGGGCAATCAGCCCCAGCATTTT.

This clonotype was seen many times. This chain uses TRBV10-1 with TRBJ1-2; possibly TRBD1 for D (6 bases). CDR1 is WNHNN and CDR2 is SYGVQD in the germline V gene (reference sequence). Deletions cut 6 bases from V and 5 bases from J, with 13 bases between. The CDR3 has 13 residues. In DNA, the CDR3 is TGCGCCAGCAGCAGGGGAATAGAATATGGCTACACCTTC. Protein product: CASSRGIEYGYTF.

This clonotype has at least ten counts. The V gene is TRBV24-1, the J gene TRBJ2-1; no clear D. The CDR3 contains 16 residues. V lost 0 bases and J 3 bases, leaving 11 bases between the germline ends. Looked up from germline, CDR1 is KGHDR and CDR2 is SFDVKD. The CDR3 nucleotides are TGTGCCACCAGTGATTTGCAGGCAGACAACTACAATGAGCAGTTCTTC. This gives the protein CATSDLQADNYNEQFF.

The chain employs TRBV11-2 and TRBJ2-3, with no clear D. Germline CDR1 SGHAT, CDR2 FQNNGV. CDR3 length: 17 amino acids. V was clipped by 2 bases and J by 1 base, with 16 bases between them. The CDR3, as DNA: TGTGCCAGCAGCTTAATAAGGCTGGCGGATGGCACAGATACGCAGTATTTT. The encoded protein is CASSLIRLADGTDTQYF.

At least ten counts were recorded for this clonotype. The CDR3 loop is CSASFGQLDNEQFF. The CDR3 DNA reads TGCAGTGCTAGCTTTGGGCAGCTAGACAATGAGCAGTTCTTC. J is TRBJ2-1 and V is TRBV20-1; D ambiguous. CDR3 length: 14 amino acids. Trimming removed 3 bases at V and 5 bases at J, with 14 bases between. The germline CDR1 and CDR2 sequences are DFQATT and SNEGSKA (reference sequence).

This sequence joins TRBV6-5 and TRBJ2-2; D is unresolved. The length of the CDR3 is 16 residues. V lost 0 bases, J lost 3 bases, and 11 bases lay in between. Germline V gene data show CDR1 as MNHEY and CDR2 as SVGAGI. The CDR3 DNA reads TGTGCCAGCAGTTACTCCCTATACACGGACACCGGGGAGCTGTTTTTT. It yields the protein CASSYSLYTDTGELFF.

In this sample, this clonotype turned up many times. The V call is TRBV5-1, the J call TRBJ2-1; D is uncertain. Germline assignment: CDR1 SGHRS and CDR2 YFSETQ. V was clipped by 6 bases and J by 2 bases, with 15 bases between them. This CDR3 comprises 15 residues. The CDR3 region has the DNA TGCGCCAGCACCCGTGACGGGCTGACCTACAATGAGCAGTTCTTC. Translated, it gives CASTRDGLTYNEQFF.

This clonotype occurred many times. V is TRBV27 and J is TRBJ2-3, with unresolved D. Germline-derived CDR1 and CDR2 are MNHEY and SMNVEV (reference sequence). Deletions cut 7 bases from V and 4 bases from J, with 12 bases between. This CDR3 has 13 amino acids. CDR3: CASNNHSPDTQYF. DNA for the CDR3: TGTGCCAGCAACAATCATAGTCCAGATACGCAGTATTTT.

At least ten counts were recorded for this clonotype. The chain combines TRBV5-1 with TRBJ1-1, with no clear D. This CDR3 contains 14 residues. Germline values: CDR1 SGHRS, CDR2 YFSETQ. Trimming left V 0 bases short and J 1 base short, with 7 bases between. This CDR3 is CASSLGPKNTEAFF. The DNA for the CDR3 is TGCGCCAGCAGCTTGGGTCCGAAGAACACTGAAGCTTTCTTT.

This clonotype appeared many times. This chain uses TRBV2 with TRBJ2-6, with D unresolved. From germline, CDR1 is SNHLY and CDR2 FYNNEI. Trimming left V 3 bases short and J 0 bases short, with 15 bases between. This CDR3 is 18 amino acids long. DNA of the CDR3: TGTGCCAGCAGTGAGAACCTCTTTCTTTCCTCTGGGGCCAACGTCCTGACTTTC. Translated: CASSENLFLSSGANVLTF.

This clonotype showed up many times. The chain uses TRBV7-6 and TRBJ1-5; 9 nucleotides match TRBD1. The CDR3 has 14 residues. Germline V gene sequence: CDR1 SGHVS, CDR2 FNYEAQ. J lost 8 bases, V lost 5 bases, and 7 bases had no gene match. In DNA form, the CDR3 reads TGTGCCAGCAGCAACAGGGGGCTGATGGAGCCCCAGCATTTT. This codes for CASSNRGLMEPQHF.

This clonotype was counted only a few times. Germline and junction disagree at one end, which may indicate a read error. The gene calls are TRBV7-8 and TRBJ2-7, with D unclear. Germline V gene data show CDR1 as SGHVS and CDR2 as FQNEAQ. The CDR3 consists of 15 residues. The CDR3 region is CASSPTNQAALGVWF. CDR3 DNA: TGTGCCAGCAGCCCCACAAACCAAGCCGCCCTTGGGGTGTGGTTC.

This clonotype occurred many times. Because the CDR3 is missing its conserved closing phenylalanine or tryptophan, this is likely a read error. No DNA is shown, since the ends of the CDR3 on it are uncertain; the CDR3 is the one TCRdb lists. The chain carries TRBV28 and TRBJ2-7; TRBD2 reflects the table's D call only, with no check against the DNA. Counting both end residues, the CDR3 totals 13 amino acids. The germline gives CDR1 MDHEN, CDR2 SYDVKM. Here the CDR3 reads CASGNSGLAGPPI.

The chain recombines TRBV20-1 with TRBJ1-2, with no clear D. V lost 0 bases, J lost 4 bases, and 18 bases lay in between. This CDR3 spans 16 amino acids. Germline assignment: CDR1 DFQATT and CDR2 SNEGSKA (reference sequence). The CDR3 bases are TGCAGTGCTAGAGATCAAGCCGACGGCCTTTTCTATGGCTACACCTTC. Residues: CSARDQADGLFYGYTF.

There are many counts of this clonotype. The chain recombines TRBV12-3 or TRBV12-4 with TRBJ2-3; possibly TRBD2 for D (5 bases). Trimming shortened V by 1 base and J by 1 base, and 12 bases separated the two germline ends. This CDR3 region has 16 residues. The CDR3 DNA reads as TGTGCCAGCAGTTTAGGAAGTGTGGGAGGCACAGATACGCAGTATTTT. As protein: CASSLGSVGGTDTQYF.

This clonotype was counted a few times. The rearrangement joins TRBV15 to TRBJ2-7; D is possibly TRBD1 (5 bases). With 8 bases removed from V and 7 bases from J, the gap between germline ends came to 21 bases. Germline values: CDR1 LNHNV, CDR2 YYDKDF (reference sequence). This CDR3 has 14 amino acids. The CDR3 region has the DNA TGTGCCACCGGTAAAGCAGGGATTTTTGGTGAGCAGTACTTC. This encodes CATGKAGIFGEQYF.

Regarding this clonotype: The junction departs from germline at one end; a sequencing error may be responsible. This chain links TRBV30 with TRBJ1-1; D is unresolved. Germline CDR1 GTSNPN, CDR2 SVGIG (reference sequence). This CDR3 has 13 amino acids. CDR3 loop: CAWSRLLNSEAFF. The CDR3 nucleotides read TGTGCCTGGAGTCGTCTGTTGAACTCTGAAGCTTTCTTT.

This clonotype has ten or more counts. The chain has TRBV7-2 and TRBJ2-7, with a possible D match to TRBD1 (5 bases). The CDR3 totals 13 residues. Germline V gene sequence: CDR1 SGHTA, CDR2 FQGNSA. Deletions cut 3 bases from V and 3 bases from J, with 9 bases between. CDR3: CASSLEQGYEQYF. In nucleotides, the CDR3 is TGTGCCAGCAGCTTGGAGCAGGGCTACGAGCAGTACTTC.

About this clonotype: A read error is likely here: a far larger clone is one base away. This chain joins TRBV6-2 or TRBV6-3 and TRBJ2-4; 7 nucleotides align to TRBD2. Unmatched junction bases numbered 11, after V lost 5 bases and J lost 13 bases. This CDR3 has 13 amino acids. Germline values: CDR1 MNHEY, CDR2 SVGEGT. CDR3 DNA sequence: TGTGCCAGCAGTGCGGGGGTGGAAGGTGAGCAGTACTTC. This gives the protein CASSAGVEGEQYF.

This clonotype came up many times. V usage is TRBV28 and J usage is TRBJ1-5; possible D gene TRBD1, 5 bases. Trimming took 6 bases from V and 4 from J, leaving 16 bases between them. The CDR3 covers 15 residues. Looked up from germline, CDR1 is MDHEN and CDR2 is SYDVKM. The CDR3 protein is CASRKPGLQNQPQHF. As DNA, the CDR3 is TGTGCCAGCAGGAAACCGGGACTCCAGAATCAGCCCCAGCATTTT. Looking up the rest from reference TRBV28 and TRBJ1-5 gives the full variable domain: DVKVTQSSRYLVKRTGEKVFLECVQDMDHENMFWYRQDPGLGLRLIYFSYDVKMKEKGDIPEGYSVSREKKERFSLILESASTNQTSMYLCASRKPGLQNQPQHFGDGTRLSIL.

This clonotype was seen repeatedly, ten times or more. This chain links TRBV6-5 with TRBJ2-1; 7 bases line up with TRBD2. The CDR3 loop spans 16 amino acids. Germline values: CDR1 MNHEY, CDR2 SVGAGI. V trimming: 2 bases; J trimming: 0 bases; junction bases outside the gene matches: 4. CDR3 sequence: CASSYLAEPSYNEQFF. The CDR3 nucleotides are TGTGCCAGCAGTTACCTAGCGGAACCCTCCTACAATGAGCAGTTCTTC.

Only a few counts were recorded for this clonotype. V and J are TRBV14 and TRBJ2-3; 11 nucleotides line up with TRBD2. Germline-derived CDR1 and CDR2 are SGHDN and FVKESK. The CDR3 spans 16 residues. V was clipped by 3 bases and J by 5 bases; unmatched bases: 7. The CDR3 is CASSQEYSGRVDTQYF. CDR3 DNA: TGTGCCAGCAGCCAGGAGTATAGCGGGAGGGTAGATACGCAGTATTTT.

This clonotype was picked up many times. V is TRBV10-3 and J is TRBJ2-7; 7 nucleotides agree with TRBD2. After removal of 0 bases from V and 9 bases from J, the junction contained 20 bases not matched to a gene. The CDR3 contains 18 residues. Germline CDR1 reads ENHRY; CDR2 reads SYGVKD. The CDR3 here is CAISESGSASGALGGQYF. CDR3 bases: TGTGCCATCAGTGAGTCAGGGTCCGCTAGCGGTGCCTTAGGCGGGCAGTACTTC.

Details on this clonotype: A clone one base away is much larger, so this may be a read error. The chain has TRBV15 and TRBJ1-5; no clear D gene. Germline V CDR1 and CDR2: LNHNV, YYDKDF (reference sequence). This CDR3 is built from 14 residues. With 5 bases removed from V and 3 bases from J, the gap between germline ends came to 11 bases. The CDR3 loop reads CATSDDRDNQPQHF. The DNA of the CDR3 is TGTGCCACCAGCGACGATCGGGACAATCAGCCCCAGCATTTT.

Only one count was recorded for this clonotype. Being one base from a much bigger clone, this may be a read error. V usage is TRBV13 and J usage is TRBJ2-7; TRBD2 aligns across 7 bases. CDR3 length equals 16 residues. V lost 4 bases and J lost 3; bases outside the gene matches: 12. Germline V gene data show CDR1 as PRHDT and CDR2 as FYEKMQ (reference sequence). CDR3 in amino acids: CASSSSLTRELYEQYF. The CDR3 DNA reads TGTGCCAGCAGCTCCAGTTTGACGCGGGAGCTCTACGAGCAGTACTTC.

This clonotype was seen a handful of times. CDR3: CASSREPGLAGGGEQFF. Written as DNA, the CDR3 is TGCGCCAGCAGCCGAGAGCCGGGACTAGCGGGTGGGGGTGAGCAGTTCTTC. The rearrangement joins TRBV4-3 to TRBJ2-1; 12 nucleotides line up with TRBD2. Unmatched junction bases numbered 13, after V lost 4 bases and J lost 9 bases. CDR3 size: 17 residues. Germline V gene data show CDR1 as LGHNA and CDR2 as YSLEER.

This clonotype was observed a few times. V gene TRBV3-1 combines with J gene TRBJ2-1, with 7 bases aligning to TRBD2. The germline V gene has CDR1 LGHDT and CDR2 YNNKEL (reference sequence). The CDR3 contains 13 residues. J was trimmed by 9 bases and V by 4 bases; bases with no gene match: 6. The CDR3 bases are TGTGCCAGCAGCCTCTTCGGACTAGTTGAGCAGTTCTTC. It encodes CASSLFGLVEQFF.

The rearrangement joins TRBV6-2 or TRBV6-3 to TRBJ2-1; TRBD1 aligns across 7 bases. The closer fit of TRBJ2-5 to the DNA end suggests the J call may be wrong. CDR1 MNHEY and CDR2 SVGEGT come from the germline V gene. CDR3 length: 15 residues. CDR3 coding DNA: TGTGCCAGCACCCCGAGGGGGCACGAGGGAGAGACCCAGTACTTC. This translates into CASTPRGHEGETQYF.

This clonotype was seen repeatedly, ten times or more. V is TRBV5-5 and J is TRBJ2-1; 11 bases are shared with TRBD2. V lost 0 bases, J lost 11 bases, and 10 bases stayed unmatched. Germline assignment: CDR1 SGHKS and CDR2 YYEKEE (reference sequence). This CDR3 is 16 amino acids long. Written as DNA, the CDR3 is TGTGCCAGCAGCTTGGCAGGGACTAGCGGAGGCAACAAGCAGTTCTTC. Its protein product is CASSLAGTSGGNKQFF. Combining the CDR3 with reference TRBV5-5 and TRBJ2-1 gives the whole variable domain DAGVTQSPTHLIKTRGQQVTLRCSPISGHKSVSWYQQVLGQGPQFIFQYYEKEERGRGNFPDRFSARQFPNYSSELNVNALLLGDSALYLCASSLAGTSGGNKQFFGPGTRLTVL.

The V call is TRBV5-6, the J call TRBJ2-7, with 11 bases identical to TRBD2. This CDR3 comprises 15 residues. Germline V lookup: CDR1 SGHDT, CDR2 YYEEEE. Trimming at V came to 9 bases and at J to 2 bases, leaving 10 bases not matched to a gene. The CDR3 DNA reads TGTGCCAACAGTGTACCGGGACTAGCGGCCTACGAGCAGTACTTC. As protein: CANSVPGLAAYEQYF. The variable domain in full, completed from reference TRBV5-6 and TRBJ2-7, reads DAGVTQSPTHLIKTRGQQVTLRCSPKSGHDTVSWYQQALGQGPQFIFQYYEEEERQRGNFPDRFSGHQFPNYSSELNVNALLLGDSALYLCANSVPGLAAYEQYFGPGTRLTVT.

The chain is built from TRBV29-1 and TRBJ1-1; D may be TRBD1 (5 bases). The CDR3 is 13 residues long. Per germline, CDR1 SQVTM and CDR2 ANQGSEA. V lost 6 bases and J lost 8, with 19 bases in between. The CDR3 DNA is TGCAGCGTAGACGACGCCGGGGGTAAGGAAGCTTTCTTT. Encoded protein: CSVDDAGGKEAFF. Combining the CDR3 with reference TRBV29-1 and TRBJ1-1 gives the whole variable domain SAVISQKPSRDICQRGTSLTIQCQVDSQVTMMFWYRQQPGQSLTLIATANQGSEATYESGFVIDKFPISRPNLTFSTLTVSNMSPEDSSIYLCSVDDAGGKEAFFGQGTRLTVV.